The present T cell receptor beta chain was sequenced within a study of cytomegalovirus exposure and HLA in healthy donors listed by TCRdb under 2017. In the study overall: An earlier analysis of 550 to 700 of the donors reported 276 Gb of sequence data and 100 million to 140 million unique TCR beta sequences from 150 million to 200 million T cells. Donor age, sex, ethnicity and CMV serostatus were compiled alongside the repertoire data. The study aimed to test whether signatures of past pathogen exposure could be identified by cataloging public T cell receptors. The genetic ancestry cluster associated with self-reported Caucasian donors included approximately 85% of the 398 genotyped donors. Around 330 gigabases of sequencing data and around 80 million unique TCR sequences made up an early release that covered fewer than 650 HLA-typed donors. Using immunosequencing, the study profiled T cell repertoires from about 620 subjects and related those repertoires to cytomegalovirus serostatus. The study combined high-throughput TCR immunosequencing, statistical association of individual TCRs with disease status, and machine learning to predict cytomegalovirus infection status. HLA typing covered class I and class II loci at four-digit resolution. Rather than using new phenotypic data, the later analysis identified candidate immune exposures from TCR beta sequences and from how often those sequences occurred across donors. In a later genetic analysis, genome-wide SNP genotypes for about 55% of the roughly 670 donors were used, and that subset was treated as a discovery cohort. Typing coverage differed by locus: A, B, C, DRB1 and DQB1 were typed in roughly 620-640 donors, DQA1 in approximately 520, DPA1 in 606, and DPB1 in just under 490. Besides the first cohort of under 700 subjects, a separate validation cohort made up of 90 to 150 different subjects was used. In an earlier analysis of around 540 of the donors, high-throughput TCR beta sequencing was used to judge whether each TCR beta V gene segment behaved as functional or pseudogenic. Across approximately 420 genotyped donors of the cohort, an average of about 240,000 unique TCR beta nucleotide sequences per donor were sequenced, and roughly 20% of those sequences were non-productive. Every discovery cohort repertoire had been produced on one sequencing platform. Roughly 5 DR-DQ haplotypes were handled as single units for association and clustering, since linkage in the cohort was strong. In a later analysis, previously published TCR beta repertoires from roughly 710 donors were re-analyzed and high-resolution HLA genotyping was added so that TCR occurrence patterns could be studied.

What the work shows at the level of the full study, not this receptor alone: Several of the top co-occurrence clusters appeared to be linked to parvovirus B19, influenza, CMV and Epstein-Barr virus, according to a later analysis. When HLA alleles, especially DR and DQ, strongly co-occurred, TCR associations were difficult to assign to individual alleles. A further reported finding was that TCR beta sequences accurately predicted the HLA-A and HLA-B alleles for most subjects in the first cohort. In vitro tests confirmed that a few of the cytomegalovirus-associated TCR beta chains recognize cytomegalovirus antigens. Because counts were too low, some 17 rarely observed V segments, including chromosome 9 orphons, were left out of the earlier analysis of over 550 of the donors. A later genetic analysis associated a missense DCLRE1C variant with V-gene and J-gene trimming of TCR beta chains, and an independent cohort replicated the association. Compared with equally common non-associated chains, HLA-associated TCR beta chains in a later analysis were more clonally expanded and had lower generation probabilities. Compared with the approximately 670-donor mean, donors in an Asian-associated ancestry cluster had fewer N-insertions in productive TCRs, according to a later genetic analysis. Roughly uniform sequencing depth across donors was assumed in presence/absence analyses, although this assumption may not hold. Across donors, most TCR sequences were observed very rarely, whereas some public TCRs were present in many individuals. A group of highly shared sequence variants was considered likely to be a technical artifact of the sequencing pipeline. Linkage disequilibrium might explain the correlated functional status among segregating V segments, but an unknown experimental factor could not be excluded. The classifier was reported to diagnose cytomegalovirus status with high specificity and sensitivity in both the original and validation cohorts. The cohort was sequenced for TCR beta chains only, and without alpha or paired-chain data the features that could be detected were limited. In a later analysis, most CMV-associated TCR beta chains were found to appear HLA-restricted, with HLA associations seemingly driven largely by CMV exposure. In the study, about 150 TCR beta chains were listed as associated with cytomegalovirus. A later analysis found that TCR association rates varied across HLA loci, with DRB1 alleles showing the most associated TCRs and HLA-C alleles the fewest. The authors suggested that the approach could potentially be extended to other disease states and immunological phenotypes. HLA typing was unavailable for some donors at each locus, so association tests used only the typed subset. In an earlier analysis of some 500 of the donors, most TCR beta V segments were observed in productive rearrangements about 90% or about 30% of the time, broadly matching IMGT annotations. CMV serostatus was the only immune exposure information available for the cohort. Specific HLA alleles were associated with 15,000 to 20,000 TCR beta sequences at a false discovery rate of 0.05 in a later analysis.

As concerns this clone: Its cognate antigen has yet to be identified.

Library preparation used the immunoSEQ multiplex PCR assay. For the multiplex PCR, a mixture combining 60 forward primers for TCR Vbeta segments and 13 reverse primers for TCR Jbeta segments was used. The CDR3 region of rearranged TCR beta genes was amplified from genomic DNA with a multiplex PCR assay. The Illumina HiSeq System was used to sequence the amplified TCR beta libraries as 87-base-pair reads. The source study handled its data this way. In a later analysis, tens of millions of unique TCR beta chains were counted across the roughly 670 repertoires, and roughly 10 million of these chains were shared by at least two donors. To remove PCR and sequencing errors, raw reads were error-corrected and collapsed into unique sequences using a nearest-neighbor algorithm that merged closely related sequences. V, D and J gene segments were assigned by aligning CDR3 sequences to IMGT reference sequences. For a sequence to be retained, a match of at least six nucleotides to both a V gene segment and a J gene segment was required. A rearrangement counted as productive if the CDR3 had no stop codons and remained in frame with V and J, and every other rearrangement counted as non-productive. CDR3 was defined according to IMGT convention as the region running from the second conserved V-encoded cysteine to the conserved J-encoded phenylalanine. The earlier analysis of about 530 of the donors excluded any sequence lacking an unambiguous match to a single V gene segment. An earlier analysis of 587 of the donors classified V segments as functional when productive rearrangements were above 56.7% and as segregating when the standard deviation between donors was above 5%. A statistical classification framework was built for diagnosing cytomegalovirus status from the catalog of TCR beta chain sequences. V and J gene assignment, in a later analysis, came from comparing TCR nucleotide sequences with IMGT/GENE-DB human TR gene sequences. In a later analysis, CDR3 sequences and most-parsimonious VDJ recombination scenarios were assigned using the TCRdist pipeline. In a later analysis, each TCR beta chain was defined by its CDR3 amino acid sequence together with its V-gene family, and reads without a unique V-gene family were excluded. In a later analysis, 500 to 700 highly shared, low-generation-probability nucleotide sequences were removed to address suspected cross-contamination and a sequencing artifact. A later analysis calculated a clonal expansion index for each public chain from normalized within-repertoire ranks of inferred template counts. In a later analysis, generation probabilities were computed using a VDJ recombination model fitted to out-of-frame rearrangements, and the results were checked against IGoR. Hypergeometric tests were used in a later analysis to score TCR-TCR, TCR-HLA and TCR-CMV co-occurrence, with a repertoire-size bias correction applied to the TCR pairs. In a later analysis, false discovery rates were estimated by permuting HLA or CMV assignments 20 times. In a later analysis, co-occurring TCRs were grouped using DBSCAN, with TCRdist sequence similarity added in when clustering inside HLA-allele-positive subsets. Repertoires with fewer than 30,000 or more than 120,000 public chains, plus five repertoires with anomalous nucleotide sharing, were excluded from co-occurrence clustering. TCRdb re-hosts the immuneACCESS table, in-frame sequences only. Its copies lack some clones; in the studies checked, an unresolved V gene accounts for under half of them, and the cause for the rest is not known. Clone size and V and J calls were adopted from that table, with D and trimming inferred from the DNA. For this sample, the table gives tens of thousands of clones. The ten largest clones represent 1.5% to 2% of the sample.

The cohort comprised 670 or so healthy bone marrow donors. Cohort members were all nominally healthy when sampled, although unrecorded immune exposures were likely present. The donor tested CMV seronegative and was one of the 352 seronegative cohort members. Each donor provided a peripheral blood sample, and peripheral blood mononuclear cells were used for TCR beta sequencing. The Qiagen DNeasy Blood Extraction Kit was used to extract genomic DNA from the blood cell samples. The sequenced sample consisted of PBMCs. This TCR came from a woman aged 30 to 39 in good health and CMV-seronegative.

The bases are TGTGCCACCAGCCCAGTCGGGGGACCCGACAATGAGCAGTTCTTC. Translated, it gives CATSPVGGPDNEQFF. This chain joins TRBV15 to TRBJ2-1; a weak D assignment points to TRBD2 (6 bases agree). Taken from the germline V gene (reference sequence), the CDR1 and CDR2 loops are LNHNV and YYDKDF. V lost 5 bases and J lost 5 bases; the stretch between them is 16 bases long. CDR3 length: 15 amino acids, cysteine to phenylalanine. Kept here is only the CDR3 DNA, which spans 45 bases and is read in frame from base 1. The CDR3, completed at both ends by the reference TRBV15 and TRBJ2-1 genes, gives the full variable domain DAMVIQNPRYQVTQFGKPVTLSCSQTLNHNVMYWYQQKSSQAPKLLFHYYDKDFNNEADTPDNFQSRRPNTSFCFLDIRSPGLGDTAMYLCATSPVGGPDNEQFFGPGTRLTVL.